This T cell receptor beta chain was recorded in a study of radiation and T cells in renal cell carcinoma. The wider study: Nephrectomy followed 15 Gy stereotactic body radiation by 4 weeks. The study's findings and limits: In blood, top tumor clones expanded by 2 weeks, shrinking by 4.

Time point here: baseline pretreatment blood. Treatment specified: 15 Gy SBRT to primary tumor, nephrectomy 4 weeks later. The tumor was a clear cell renal cell carcinoma. V was pared by 4 bases and J by 6 bases, with 10 bases of the junction left unmatched. The CDR3 length is 15 residues. CDR1 and CDR2 (germline): LGHNA, YNFKEQ. Of note for this clone: Antigen unknown.

Repertoires were generated with immunoSEQ multiplex PCR, while TCRdb's copy carries only in-frame clones and drops some. The sample lists about 88,000 clones, approximately 86% seen once, with approximately 8% in the top ten. The specimen comprised blood, sampled from a patient whose treatment included radiotherapy and nephrectomy. The source of this sequence is a man aged 50-60 years with renal cell carcinoma. The J gene is TRBJ2-7, the V gene TRBV4-2, with 9 bases identical to TRBD2. The CDR3, as DNA: TGTGCCAGCAGCCGGTCCTGGACTAGCGACGCCGAGCAGTACTTC. Amino acids: CASSRSWTSDAEQYF.